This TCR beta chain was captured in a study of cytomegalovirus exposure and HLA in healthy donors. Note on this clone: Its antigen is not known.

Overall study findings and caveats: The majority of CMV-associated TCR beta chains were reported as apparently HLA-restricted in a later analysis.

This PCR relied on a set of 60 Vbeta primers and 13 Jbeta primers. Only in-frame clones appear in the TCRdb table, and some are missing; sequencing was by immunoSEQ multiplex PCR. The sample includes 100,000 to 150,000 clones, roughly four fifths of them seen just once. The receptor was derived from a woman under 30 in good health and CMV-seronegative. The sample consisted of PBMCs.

The CDR3 nucleotides read TGTGCCTGGAGTGTACAGGTACTATGGGGCGAGAATGGCTACACCTTC. Translated: CAWSVQVLWGENGYTF. The genes are TRBV30 and TRBJ1-2; a possible D gene is TRBD1 (5 bases). There are 16 residues in the CDR3. Trimming left V 0 bases short and J 6 bases short, with 20 bases between. The germline V gene encodes CDR1 GTSNPN and CDR2 SVGIG (reference sequence).